This is a list of T cell receptor beta chains from one sample in a study of cytomegalovirus exposure and HLA in healthy donors. The protocol was immunoSEQ multiplex PCR, while the TCRdb copy is restricted to in-frame clones and leaves out a portion. The sample carries about 160,000 clones, just under 90% recorded once. Sample: PBMCs. These receptors originate from a man aged 18 to 35 in good health and CMV-seropositive. Each CDR3 is given with its conserved first and last residue. D genes are given only for firm matches. The size field is filled for only some rows; it gives once, few, many or a size class.

>TRBD1|TRBJ2-1|TRBV5-1|.
CASSLGQGADEQFF
TGCGCCAGCAGCTTGGGACAGGGGGCGGATGAGCAGTTCTTC
>TRBD2|TRBJ2-1|TRBV7-9|.
CASIKGGVAGVNEQFF
TGTGCCAGCATAAAAGGTGGGGTAGCGGGAGTCAATGAGCAGTTCTTC
>.|TRBJ1-2|TRBV15|.
CATSRARGSGYTF
TGTGCCACCAGCAGAGCCAGGGGATCCGGCTACACCTTC
>.|TRBJ2-5|TRBV7-7|.
CASSLGLGTQETQYF
TGTGCTAGCAGCTTAGGGCTAGGAACCCAAGAGACCCAGTACTTC
>.|TRBJ1-1|TRBV5-6|.
CASSLGAQNTEAFF
TGTGCCAGCAGCTTGGGGGCACAGAACACTGAAGCTTTCTTT
>TRBD2|TRBJ2-3|TRBV18|.
CASSPLTSGGTDTQYF
TGTGCCAGCTCACCCCTGACTAGCGGAGGCACAGATACGCAGTATTTT
>TRBD2|TRBJ2-7|TRBV4-2|few
CASSQDRTSGYEQYF
TGTGCCAGCAGCCAAGATAGGACTAGCGGCTACGAGCAGTACTTC
>.|TRBJ2-5|TRBV14|.
CASSSSNLRDKKSQETQYF
TGTGCCAGCAGCTCGTCAAACCTCCGGGACAAGAAAAGCCAAGAGACCCAGTACTTC
>.|TRBJ2-7|TRBV18|.
CASSPETSLPYEQYF
TGTGCCAGCTCACCAGAAACTAGTTTGCCCTACGAGCAGTACTTC
>TRBD1|TRBJ1-2|TRBV28|once
CASSFAGQSYGYTF
TGTGCCAGCAGTTTCGCGGGACAGAGCTATGGCTACACCTTC
>.|TRBJ1-1|TRBV5-4|.
CASSLQANTEAFF
TGTGCCAGCAGCTTACAGGCGAACACTGAAGCTTTCTTT
>.|TRBJ2-1|TRBV6-1|.
CASRERGSNEQFF
TGTGCCAGCAGGGAGCGAGGGAGCAATGAGCAGTTCTTC
>TRBD2|TRBJ2-1|TRBV7-3|once
CASSWGLEGPNEQFF
TGTGCCAGCAGCTGGGGACTAGAAGGCCCCAATGAGCAGTTCTTC
>.|TRBJ2-1|TRBV29-1|.
CSVEARTMSSYNEQFF
TGCAGCGTTGAAGCTCGCACTATGAGCTCCTACAATGAGCAGTTCTTC
>TRBD2|TRBJ2-1|TRBV10-1|.
CASREVAGSRRVSYNEQFF
TGCGCCAGTCGAGAAGTAGCGGGATCCCGACGCGTCTCCTACAATGAGCAGTTCTTC
>TRBD1|TRBJ1-4|TRBV4-1|.
CASSQTRGEKLFF
TGCGCCAGCAGCCAAACCAGGGGGGAAAAACTGTTTTTT
>TRBD1|TRBJ1-4|TRBV5-5|few
CASSSRGQLEKLFF
TGTGCCAGCAGCTCACGGGGACAGCTTGAAAAACTGTTTTTT
>.|TRBJ2-1|TRBV14|.
CASSQEGGLSHQFF
TGTGCCAGCAGCCAAGAGGGAGGACTTTCGCATCAGTTCTTC
>TRBD2|TRBJ2-5|TRBV7-3|.
CASSPTGRLETQYF
TGTGCCAGCAGTCCAACCGGGAGGTTGGAGACCCAGTACTTC
>.|TRBJ1-5|TRBV7-6|.
CASSLDQDSNQPQHF
TGTGCCAGCAGCTTAGACCAGGATTCCAATCAGCCCCAGCATTTT
>TRBD1|TRBJ2-3|TRBV9|.
CASSVNRQGPTDTQYF
TGTGCCAGCAGCGTAAACCGACAGGGGCCGACAGATACGCAGTATTTT
>.|TRBJ2-7|TRBV7-6|.
CASSPQSGSGDYEQYF
TGTGCCAGCAGCCCCCAATCGGGGTCAGGAGACTACGAGCAGTACTTC
>TRBD1|TRBJ2-1|TRBV5-1|once
CASTQGSPGEQFF
TGCGCCAGCACACAGGGGTCCCCCGGTGAGCAGTTCTTC
>.|TRBJ2-1|TRBV5-1|.
CASSPRGTTNEQFF
TGCGCCAGCAGCCCACGGGGGACCACCAATGAGCAGTTCTTC
>.|TRBJ2-7|TRBV2|once
CASSNYEQYF
TGTGCCAGCAGCAACTACGAGCAGTACTTC
>.|TRBJ2-1|TRBV6-5|.
CASSTSFGSYNEQFF
TGTGCCAGCAGTACTAGCTTCGGCTCCTACAATGAGCAGTTCTTC
>TRBD1|TRBJ1-1|TRBV7-9|.
CASSPDRVNTEAFF
TGTGCCAGCAGCCCCGACAGGGTAAACACTGAAGCTTTCTTT
>TRBD2|TRBJ2-3|TRBV6-1|.
CASSEAYLGLAERTDTQYF
TGTGCCAGCAGTGAAGCGTATTTAGGCCTAGCGGAACGCACAGATACGCAGTATTTT
>.|TRBJ2-7|TRBV7-8|.
CASSLARQIYEQYF
TGTGCCAGCAGCTTAGCGAGACAGATTTACGAGCAGTACTTC
>TRBD2|TRBJ2-1|TRBV5-4|few
CASSVGLAGNEQFF
TGTGCCAGCAGCGTGGGACTAGCGGGGAATGAGCAGTTCTTC
>.|TRBJ2-1|TRBV19|once
CASSPLAAGEQFF
TGTGCCAGTAGTCCTTTAGCGGCGGGTGAGCAGTTCTTC
>TRBD1|TRBJ1-3|TRBV14|.
CASSKYRGFPGNTIYF
TGTGCCAGCAGCAAGTACAGGGGCTTCCCTGGAAACACCATATATTTT
>TRBD1|TRBJ1-1|TRBV28|.
CASHRHRGPFEAFF
TGTGCCAGCCATAGGCACAGGGGACCGTTTGAAGCTTTCTTT
>.|TRBJ2-2|TRBV5-4|.
CASSRDTGELFF
TGTGCCAGCAGCCGGGACACCGGGGAGCTGTTTTTT
>TRBD2|TRBJ2-7|TRBV28|.
CASSPTSARSYEQYF
TGTGCCAGCAGTCCAACTAGCGCCCGCTCCTACGAGCAGTACTTC
>.|TRBJ2-1|TRBV29-1|.
CSTRGAAGPYNEQFF
TGCAGCACCCGGGGGGCAGCGGGACCCTACAATGAGCAGTTCTTC
>TRBD1|TRBJ2-5|TRBV5-1|.
CASSLAGGQGAAETQYF
TGCGCCAGCAGCTTGGCCGGGGGACAGGGGGCTGCAGAGACCCAGTACTTC
>.|TRBJ1-5|TRBV6-5|.
CASSYGSNQPQHF
TGTGCCAGCAGTTACGGCAGCAATCAGCCCCAGCATTTT
>.|TRBJ1-1|TRBV27|few
CASSLEGDTEAFF
TGTGCCAGCAGTTTAGAGGGCGACACTGAAGCTTTCTTT
>TRBD1|TRBJ2-3|TRBV7-9|.
CASSFPGGTGLDTQYF
TGTGCCAGCAGCTTCCCCGGGGGGACAGGGCTAGATACGCAGTATTTT
>.|TRBJ1-2|TRBV27|.
CASSLSRGHGYTF
TGTGCCAGCAGTTTAAGCAGGGGCCATGGCTACACCTTC
>TRBD1|TRBJ2-7|TRBV19|.
CASSIALGTAYEQYF
TGTGCCAGTAGTATCGCCCTCGGGACAGCCTACGAGCAGTACTTC
>TRBD2|TRBJ2-1|TRBV6-5|.
CASSYTGLAKYNEQFF
TGTGCCAGCAGTTACACGGGACTAGCGAAATACAATGAGCAGTTCTTC
>.|TRBJ2-2|TRBV5-4|.
CASSFNGPARGFAGELFF
TGTGCCAGCAGCTTCAATGGTCCAGCCCGAGGGTTCGCCGGGGAGCTGTTTTTT
>.|TRBJ2-3|TRBV11-3|.
CASSLRSAGISTDTQYF
TGTGCCAGCAGCTTACGTTCGGCCGGGATTAGCACAGATACGCAGTATTTT
>TRBD2|TRBJ2-7|TRBV27|.
CASSPLAGLTSYEQYF
TGTGCCAGCAGTCCCTTAGCGGGCCTGACCTCCTACGAGCAGTACTTC
>.|TRBJ2-7|TRBV7-6|few
CASSEYRDSEQYF
TGTGCCAGCAGCGAATACCGGGACTCAGAGCAGTACTTC
>.|TRBJ2-7|TRBV7-8|.
CASSRGGGSYYEQYF
TGTGCCAGCAGTCGGGGTGGAGGGAGCTACTACGAGCAGTACTTC
>TRBD1|TRBJ2-2|TRBV18|.
CASSPSGQGRYTGELFF
TGTGCCAGCTCACCATCTGGACAGGGTCGGTACACCGGGGAGCTGTTTTTT
>TRBD1|TRBJ2-1|TRBV27|.
CASRTTGATYNEQFF
TGTGCCAGCAGAACGACAGGGGCTACCTACAATGAGCAGTTCTTC
>TRBD2|TRBJ2-3|TRBV2|.
CASRLAGGPTDTQYF
TGTGCCAGCAGACTAGCGGGAGGGCCCACAGATACGCAGTATTTT
>.|TRBJ2-1|TRBV9|.
CASSVAGPSYNEQFF
TGTGCCAGCAGCGTAGCAGGGCCTTCCTACAATGAGCAGTTCTTC
>.|TRBJ2-7|TRBV5-1|.
CASSIGWGVDDEQYF
TGCGCCAGCAGCATAGGATGGGGCGTAGACGACGAGCAGTACTTC